The present T cell receptor (beta chain) was sequenced within a study of blood T cell repertoires in COVID-19. TCRdb's copy holds only in-frame clones and misses some; the assay was immunoSEQ multiplex PCR. This table holds about 220,000 clones, less than 90% found once. Germline loops: CDR1 SGHKS, CDR2 YYEKEE (reference sequence). The CDR3 has 14 residues. V was shortened by 0 bases and J by 3 bases, with 7 bases between the two germline ends. This receptor was taken from a woman in her 30s who had recovered from COVID-19. This rearrangement joins TRBV5-5 to TRBJ1-3; D is undetermined. Sequenced input: PBMCs or T cells enriched from blood (not recorded which). In DNA form, the CDR3 reads TGTGCCAGCAGCTTGGGAGGGAATGGAAACACCATATATTTT. Its translation: CASSLGGNGNTIYF. Supplemented by reference TRBV5-5 and TRBJ1-3, the full variable domain reads DAGVTQSPTHLIKTRGQQVTLRCSPISGHKSVSWYQQVLGQGPQFIFQYYEKEERGRGNFPDRFSARQFPNYSSELNVNALLLGDSALYLCASSLGGNGNTIYFGEGSWLTVV.